This T cell receptor (beta chain) derives from a study of early stage breast cancer tumors. The data were produced by immunoSEQ multiplex PCR, yet TCRdb's version contains in-frame clones alone and is incomplete. Of 11,000 to 15,000 clones in the sample, 84% were seen once. The adjacent normal breast tissue was taken roughly 1.8-4.5 cm from the tumor. Looked up from germline, CDR1 is LGHNA and CDR2 is YSLEER. V lost 4 bases and J 2 bases, leaving 15 bases between the germline ends. The CDR3 has 15 residues. The sequenced material came from normal breast tissue next to the tumor. This clonotype was obtained from a person aged 25 to 39 with breast cancer. V is TRBV4-3 and J is TRBJ2-7; no clear D gene. The CDR3, as DNA: TGCGCCAGCAGCCGATCGTACCATGCAACCTACGAGCAGTACTTC. It yields the protein CASSRSYHATYEQYF.